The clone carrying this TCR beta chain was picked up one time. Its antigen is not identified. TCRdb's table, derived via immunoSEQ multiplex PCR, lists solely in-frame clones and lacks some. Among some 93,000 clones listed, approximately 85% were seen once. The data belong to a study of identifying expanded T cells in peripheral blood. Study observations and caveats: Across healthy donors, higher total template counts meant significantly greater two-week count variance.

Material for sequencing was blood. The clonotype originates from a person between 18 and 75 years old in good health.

CDR3: CASSDLPGQQETQYF. CDR3 in DNA: TGTGCCAGCAGCGACCTTCCGGGACAACAAGAGACCCAGTACTTC. J is TRBJ2-5 and V is TRBV7-7, with a tentative D call TRBD1 (6 bases). This CDR3 spans 15 amino acids. Germline loops: CDR1 SSHAT, CDR2 FNYEAQ (reference sequence). Trimming cost V 5 bases and J 2 bases, with 15 bases left between them. The full variable domain, completed using reference TRBV7-7 and TRBJ2-5, is GAGVSQSPRYKVTKRGQDVTLRCDPISSHATLYWYQQALGQGPEFLTYFNYEAQPDKSGLPSDRFSAERPEGSISTLTIQRTEQRDSAMYRCASSDLPGQQETQYFGPGTRLLVL.